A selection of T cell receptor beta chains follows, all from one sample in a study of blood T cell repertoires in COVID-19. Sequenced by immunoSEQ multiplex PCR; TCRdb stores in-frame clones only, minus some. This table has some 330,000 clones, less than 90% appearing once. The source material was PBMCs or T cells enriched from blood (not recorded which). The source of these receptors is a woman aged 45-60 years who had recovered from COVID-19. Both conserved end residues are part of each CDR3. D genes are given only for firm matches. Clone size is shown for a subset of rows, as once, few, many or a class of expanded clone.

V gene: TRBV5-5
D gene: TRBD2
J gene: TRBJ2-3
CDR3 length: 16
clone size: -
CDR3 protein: CASTGLAGGGTDTQYF
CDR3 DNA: TGTGCCAGCACCGGACTAGCGGGTGGGGGCACAGATACGCAGTATTTT

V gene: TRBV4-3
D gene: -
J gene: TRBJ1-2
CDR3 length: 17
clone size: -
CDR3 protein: CASSQDPGQTVLYGYTF
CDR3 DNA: TGCGCCAGCAGCCAAGACCCAGGACAGACCGTTCTCTATGGCTACACCTTC

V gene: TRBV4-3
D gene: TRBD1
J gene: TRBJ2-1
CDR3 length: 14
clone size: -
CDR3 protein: CASSQRQGHNEQFF
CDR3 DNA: TGCGCCAGCAGCCAGAGACAGGGACACAATGAGCAGTTCTTC

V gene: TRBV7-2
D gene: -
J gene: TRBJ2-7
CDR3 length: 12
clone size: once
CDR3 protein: CASSLSSYEQYF
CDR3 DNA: TGTGCCAGCAGCTTGAGTAGCTACGAGCAGTACTTC

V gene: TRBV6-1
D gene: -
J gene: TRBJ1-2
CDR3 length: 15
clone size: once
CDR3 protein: CASSEAARGSLGYTF
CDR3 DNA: TGTGCCAGCAGTGAAGCGGCCAGGGGTTCTCTCGGCTACACCTTC

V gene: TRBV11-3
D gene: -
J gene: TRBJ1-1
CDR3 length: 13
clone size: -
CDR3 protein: CASSLGGVTEAFF
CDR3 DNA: TGTGCCAGCAGCTTAGGCGGGGTCACTGAAGCTTTCTTT

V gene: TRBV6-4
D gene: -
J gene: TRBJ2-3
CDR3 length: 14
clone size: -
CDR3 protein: CASSANSRGDTQYF
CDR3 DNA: TGTGCCAGCAGTGCGAATTCCCGGGGAGATACGCAGTATTTT

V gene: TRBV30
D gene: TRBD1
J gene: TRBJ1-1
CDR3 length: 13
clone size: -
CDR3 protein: CAWRRDRGTEAFF
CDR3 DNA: TGTGCCTGGAGGAGGGACAGGGGCACTGAAGCTTTCTTT

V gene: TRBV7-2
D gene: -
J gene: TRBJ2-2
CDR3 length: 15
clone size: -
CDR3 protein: CASSLARLITGELFF
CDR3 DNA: TGTGCCAGCAGCTTAGCCAGGTTAATCACCGGGGAGCTGTTTTTT

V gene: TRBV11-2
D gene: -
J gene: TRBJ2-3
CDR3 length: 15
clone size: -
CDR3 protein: CASSLNSGHTDTQYF
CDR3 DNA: TGTGCCAGCAGCTTAAATAGCGGCCACACAGATACGCAGTATTTT

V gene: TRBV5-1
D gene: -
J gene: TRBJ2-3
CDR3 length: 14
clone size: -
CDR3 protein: CASSSSVSTDTQYF
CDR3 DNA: TGCGCCAGCAGCTCGTCGGTAAGCACAGATACGCAGTATTTT

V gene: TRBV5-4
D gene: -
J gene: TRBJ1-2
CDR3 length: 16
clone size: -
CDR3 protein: CASSLGDNRGSYGYTF
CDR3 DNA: TGTGCCAGCAGCTTGGGAGACAACCGGGGGTCCTATGGCTACACCTTC

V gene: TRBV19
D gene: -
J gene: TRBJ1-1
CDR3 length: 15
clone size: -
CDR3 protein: CASSIWAGANTEAFF
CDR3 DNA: TGTGCCAGTAGTATTTGGGCAGGGGCAAACACTGAAGCTTTCTTT

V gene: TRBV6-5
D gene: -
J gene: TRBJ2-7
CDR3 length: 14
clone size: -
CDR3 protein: CASSQRGGDYEQYF
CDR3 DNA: TGTGCCAGCAGTCAACGCGGAGGAGACTACGAGCAGTACTTC

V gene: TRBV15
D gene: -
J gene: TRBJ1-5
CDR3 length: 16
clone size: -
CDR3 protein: CATSRDRSLLNQPQHF
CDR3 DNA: TGTGCCACCAGCAGAGATCGCTCCCTACTAAATCAGCCCCAGCATTTT

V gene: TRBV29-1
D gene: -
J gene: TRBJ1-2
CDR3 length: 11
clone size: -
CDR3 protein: CSARDSYGYTF
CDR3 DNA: TGCAGCGCCCGCGACAGTTATGGCTACACCTTC